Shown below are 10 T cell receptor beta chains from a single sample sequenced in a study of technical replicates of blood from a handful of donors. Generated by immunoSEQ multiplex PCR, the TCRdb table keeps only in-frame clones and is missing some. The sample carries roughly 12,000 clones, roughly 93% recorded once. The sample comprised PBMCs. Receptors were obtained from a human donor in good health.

CDR3 sequence: CASSQAHGTYNEQFF. The CDR3 bases are TGTGCCAGCAGCCAAGCACACGGGACTTACAATGAGCAGTTCTTC. The rearrangement joins TRBV4-2 to TRBJ2-1, with D possibly TRBD2 on 6 matching bases. This CDR3 is built from 15 residues. Looked up from germline, CDR1 is LGHNA and CDR2 is YNFKEQ. Trimming removed 1 base at V and 4 bases at J, with 11 bases between.

In DNA, the CDR3 is TGTGCCAGCAGCGGCGGGAGCGCCGGGGAGCTGTTTTTT. This gives the protein CASSGGSAGELFF. This sequence joins TRBV11-3 and TRBJ2-2; 7 bases match TRBD2. Per germline, CDR1 SGHNT and CDR2 YENEEA. CDR3 length: 13 residues. Germline trimming cut 5 bases from V and 6 bases from J; bases unmatched to any gene: 3.

CDR3 nucleotide sequence: TGTGCCAGCTCACTTCCGACAGGCCTCAAAAACATTCAGTACTTC. Amino acid sequence: CASSLPTGLKNIQYF. The rearrangement joins TRBV18 to TRBJ2-4; tentative D call: TRBD1 (6 bases). This CDR3 is built from 15 residues. Looked up from germline, CDR1 is KGHSH and CDR2 is LQKENI. The V and J ends lost 4 bases and 3 bases respectively, with 13 bases between them.

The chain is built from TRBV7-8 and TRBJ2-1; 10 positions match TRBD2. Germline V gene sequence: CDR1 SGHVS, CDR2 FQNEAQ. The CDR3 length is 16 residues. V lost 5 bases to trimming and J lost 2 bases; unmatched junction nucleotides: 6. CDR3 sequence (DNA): TGTGCCAGCAGCCCATCGACTAGCGGGCCCTACAATGAGCAGTTCTTC. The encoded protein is CASSPSTSGPYNEQFF.

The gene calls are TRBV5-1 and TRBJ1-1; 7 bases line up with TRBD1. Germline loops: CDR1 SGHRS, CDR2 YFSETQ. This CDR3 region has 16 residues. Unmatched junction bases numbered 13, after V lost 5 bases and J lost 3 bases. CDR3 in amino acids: CASSSTGQGTYTEAFF. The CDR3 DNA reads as TGCGCCAGCAGTTCGACAGGGCAGGGGACCTACACTGAAGCTTTCTTT.

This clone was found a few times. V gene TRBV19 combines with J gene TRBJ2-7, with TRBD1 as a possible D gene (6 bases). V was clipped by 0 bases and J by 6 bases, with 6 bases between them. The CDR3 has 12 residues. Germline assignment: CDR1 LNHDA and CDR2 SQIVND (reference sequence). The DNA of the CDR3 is TGTGCCAGTAGTATAGAAGGGGGCGAGCAGTACTTC. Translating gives CASSIEGGEQYF.

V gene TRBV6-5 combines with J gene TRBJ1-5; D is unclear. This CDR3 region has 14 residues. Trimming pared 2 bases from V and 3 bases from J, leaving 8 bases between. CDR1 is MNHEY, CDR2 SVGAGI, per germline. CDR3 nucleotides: TGTGCCAGCAGTTACCGCGGGGACAATCAGCCCCAGCATTTT. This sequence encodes CASSYRGDNQPQHF.

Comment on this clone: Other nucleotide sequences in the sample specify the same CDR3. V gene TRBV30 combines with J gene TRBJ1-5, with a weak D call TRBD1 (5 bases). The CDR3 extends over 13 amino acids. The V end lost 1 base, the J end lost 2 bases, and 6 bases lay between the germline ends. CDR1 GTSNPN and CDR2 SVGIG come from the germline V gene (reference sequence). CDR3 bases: TGTGCCTGGAGTGGGGGGGGCAATCAGCCCCAGCATTTT. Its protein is CAWSGGGNQPQHF.

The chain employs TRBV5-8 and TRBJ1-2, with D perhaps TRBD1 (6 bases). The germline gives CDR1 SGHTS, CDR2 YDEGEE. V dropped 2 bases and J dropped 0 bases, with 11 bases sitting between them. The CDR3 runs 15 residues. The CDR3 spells CASSLQGWANYGYTF. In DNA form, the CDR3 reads TGTGCCAGCAGCTTACAGGGTTGGGCTAACTATGGCTACACCTTC. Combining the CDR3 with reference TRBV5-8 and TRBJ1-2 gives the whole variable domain EAGVTQSPTHLIKTRGQQATLRCSPISGHTSVYWYQQALGLGLQFLLWYDEGEERNRGNFPPRFSGRQFPNYSSELNVNALELEDSALYLCASSLQGWANYGYTFGSGTRLTVV.

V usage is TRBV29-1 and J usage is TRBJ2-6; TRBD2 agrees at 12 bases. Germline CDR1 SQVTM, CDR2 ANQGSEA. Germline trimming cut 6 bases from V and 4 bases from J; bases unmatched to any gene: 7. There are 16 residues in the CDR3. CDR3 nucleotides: TGCAGCGTCGTGCTAGCGGGAGGGCCGGGGGCCAACGTCCTGACTTTC. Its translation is CSVVLAGGPGANVLTF.